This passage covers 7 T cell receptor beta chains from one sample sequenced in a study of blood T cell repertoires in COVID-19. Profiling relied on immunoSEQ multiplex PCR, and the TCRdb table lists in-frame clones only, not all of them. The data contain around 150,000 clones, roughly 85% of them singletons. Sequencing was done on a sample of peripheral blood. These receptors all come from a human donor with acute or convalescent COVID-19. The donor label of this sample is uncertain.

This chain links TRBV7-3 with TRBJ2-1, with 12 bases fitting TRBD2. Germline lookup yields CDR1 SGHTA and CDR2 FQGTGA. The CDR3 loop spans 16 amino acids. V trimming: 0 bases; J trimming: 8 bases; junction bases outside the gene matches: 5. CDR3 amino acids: CASSLTGGLAGHEQFF. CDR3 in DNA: TGTGCCAGCAGCTTAACGGGGGGACTAGCGGGCCATGAGCAGTTCTTC.

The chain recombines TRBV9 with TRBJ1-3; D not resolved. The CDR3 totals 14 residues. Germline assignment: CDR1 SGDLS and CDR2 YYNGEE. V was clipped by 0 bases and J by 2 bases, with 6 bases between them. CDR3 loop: CASSVGGPGNTIYF. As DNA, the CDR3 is TGTGCCAGCAGCGTAGGCGGGCCTGGAAACACCATATATTTT.

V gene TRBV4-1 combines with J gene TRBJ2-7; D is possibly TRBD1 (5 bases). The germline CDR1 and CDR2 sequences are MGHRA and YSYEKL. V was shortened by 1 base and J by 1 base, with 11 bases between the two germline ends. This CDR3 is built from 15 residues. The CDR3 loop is CASSQAQGQSYEQYF. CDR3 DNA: TGCGCCAGCAGCCAAGCGCAGGGCCAGTCCTACGAGCAGTACTTC.

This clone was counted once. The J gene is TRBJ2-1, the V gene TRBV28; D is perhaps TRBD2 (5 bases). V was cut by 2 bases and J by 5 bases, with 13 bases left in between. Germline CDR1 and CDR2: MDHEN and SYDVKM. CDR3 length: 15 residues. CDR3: CASSLAEAGNNEQFF. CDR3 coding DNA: TGTGCCAGCAGTTTAGCGGAGGCTGGAAACAATGAGCAGTTCTTC.

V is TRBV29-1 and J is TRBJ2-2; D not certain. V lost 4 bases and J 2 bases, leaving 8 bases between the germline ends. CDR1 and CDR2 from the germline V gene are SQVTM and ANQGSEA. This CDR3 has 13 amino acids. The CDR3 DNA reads TGCAGCGTTGCAAACTTTAACACCGGGGAGCTGTTTTTT. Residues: CSVANFNTGELFF.

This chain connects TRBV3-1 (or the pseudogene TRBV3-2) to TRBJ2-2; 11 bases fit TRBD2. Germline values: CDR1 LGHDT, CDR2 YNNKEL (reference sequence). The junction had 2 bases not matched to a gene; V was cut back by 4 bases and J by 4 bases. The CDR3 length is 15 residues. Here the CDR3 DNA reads TGTGCCAGCAGCCTCGGACTAGCGGGCACCGGGGAGCTGTTTTTT. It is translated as CASSLGLAGTGELFF.

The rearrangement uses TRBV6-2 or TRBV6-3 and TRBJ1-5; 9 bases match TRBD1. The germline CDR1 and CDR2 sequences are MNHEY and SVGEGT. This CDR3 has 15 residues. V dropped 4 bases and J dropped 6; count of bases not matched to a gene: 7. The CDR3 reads CASSSAGTGTQPQHF. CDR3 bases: TGTGCCAGCAGTTCTGCCGGGACAGGGACTCAGCCCCAGCATTTT.